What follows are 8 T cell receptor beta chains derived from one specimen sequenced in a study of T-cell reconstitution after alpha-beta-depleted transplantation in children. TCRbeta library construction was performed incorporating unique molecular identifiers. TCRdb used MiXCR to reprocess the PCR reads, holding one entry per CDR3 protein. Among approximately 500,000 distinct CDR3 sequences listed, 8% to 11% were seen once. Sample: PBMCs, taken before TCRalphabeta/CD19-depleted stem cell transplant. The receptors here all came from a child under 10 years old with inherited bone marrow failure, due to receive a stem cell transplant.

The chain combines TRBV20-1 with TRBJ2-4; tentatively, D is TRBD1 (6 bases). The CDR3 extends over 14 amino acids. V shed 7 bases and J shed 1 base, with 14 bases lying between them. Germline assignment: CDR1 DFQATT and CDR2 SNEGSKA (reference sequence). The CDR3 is CSGGTLLAKNIQYF. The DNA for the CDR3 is TGCAGTGGGGGGACACTTCTGGCCAAAAACATTCAGTACTTC.

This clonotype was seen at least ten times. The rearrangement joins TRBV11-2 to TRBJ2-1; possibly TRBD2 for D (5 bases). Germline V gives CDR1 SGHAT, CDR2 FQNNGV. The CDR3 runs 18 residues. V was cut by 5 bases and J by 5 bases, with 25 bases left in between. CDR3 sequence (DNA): TGTGCCAGCAGCATACTAGGTAAAGGGATCCTGGGTGACAATGAGCAGTTCTTC. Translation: CASSILGKGILGDNEQFF.

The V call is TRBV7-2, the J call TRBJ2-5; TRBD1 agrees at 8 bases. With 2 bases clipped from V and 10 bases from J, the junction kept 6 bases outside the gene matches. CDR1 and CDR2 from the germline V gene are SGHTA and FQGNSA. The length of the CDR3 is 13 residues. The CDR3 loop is CASSLLQGTGQYF. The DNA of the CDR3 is TGTGCCAGCAGCTTACTCCAGGGGACAGGCCAGTACTTC.

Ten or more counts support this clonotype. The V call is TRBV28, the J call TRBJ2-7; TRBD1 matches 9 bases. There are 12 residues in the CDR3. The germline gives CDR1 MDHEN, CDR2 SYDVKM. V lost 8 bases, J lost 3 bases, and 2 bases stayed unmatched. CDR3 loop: CASGTGFYEQYF. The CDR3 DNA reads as TGTGCCAGCGGGACAGGGTTCTACGAGCAGTACTTC.

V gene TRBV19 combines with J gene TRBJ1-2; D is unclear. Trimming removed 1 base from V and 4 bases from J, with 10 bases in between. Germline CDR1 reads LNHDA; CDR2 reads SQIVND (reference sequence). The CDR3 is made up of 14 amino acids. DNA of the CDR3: TGTGCCAGTAGTATAGGTGGCACCCGCTATGGCTACACCTTC. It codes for CASSIGGTRYGYTF.

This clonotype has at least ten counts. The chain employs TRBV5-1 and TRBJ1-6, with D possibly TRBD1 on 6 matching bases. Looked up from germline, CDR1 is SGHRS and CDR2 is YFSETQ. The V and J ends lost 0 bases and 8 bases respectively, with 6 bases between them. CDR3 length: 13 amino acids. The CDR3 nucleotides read TGCGCCAGCAGCTTGGGGACAGATTCACCCCTCCACTTT. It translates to CASSLGTDSPLHF.

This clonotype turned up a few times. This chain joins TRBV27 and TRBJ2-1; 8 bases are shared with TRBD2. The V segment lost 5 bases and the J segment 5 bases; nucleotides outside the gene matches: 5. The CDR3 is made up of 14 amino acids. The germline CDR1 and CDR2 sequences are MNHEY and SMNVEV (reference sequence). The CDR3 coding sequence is TGTGCCAGCAGTCCGTGGACTAGCCACAATGAGCAGTTCTTC. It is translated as CASSPWTSHNEQFF.

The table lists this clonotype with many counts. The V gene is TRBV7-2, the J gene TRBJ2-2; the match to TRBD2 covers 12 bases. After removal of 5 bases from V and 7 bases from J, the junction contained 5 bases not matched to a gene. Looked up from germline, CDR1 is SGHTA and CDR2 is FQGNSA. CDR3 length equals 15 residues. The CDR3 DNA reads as TGTGCCAGCAGCCGGACTAGCGGGAAGGGCGGGGAGCTGTTTTTT. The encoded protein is CASSRTSGKGGELFF.